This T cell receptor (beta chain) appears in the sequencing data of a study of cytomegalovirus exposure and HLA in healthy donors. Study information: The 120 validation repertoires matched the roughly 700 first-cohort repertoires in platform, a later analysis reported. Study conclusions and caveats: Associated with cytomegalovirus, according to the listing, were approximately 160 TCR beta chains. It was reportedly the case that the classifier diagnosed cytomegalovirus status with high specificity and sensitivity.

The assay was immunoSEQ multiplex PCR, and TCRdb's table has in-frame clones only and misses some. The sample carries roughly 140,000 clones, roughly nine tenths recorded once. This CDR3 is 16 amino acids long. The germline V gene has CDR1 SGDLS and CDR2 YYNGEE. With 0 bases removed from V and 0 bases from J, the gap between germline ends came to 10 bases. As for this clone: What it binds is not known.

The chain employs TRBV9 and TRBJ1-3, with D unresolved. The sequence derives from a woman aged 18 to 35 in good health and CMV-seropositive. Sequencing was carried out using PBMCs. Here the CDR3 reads CASSVDGSNSGNTIYF. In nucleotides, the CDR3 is TGTGCCAGCAGCGTAGACGGGTCTAACTCTGGAAACACCATATATTTT.